This entry features one TCR beta chain sequence. The antigen this receptor binds is unknown. Within one base of it there is no much larger clone, and no base qualities were kept. The data are from a study of blood T cell repertoires in COVID-19 (dated by TCRdb to 2020 to 2021). Notes on the research overall: Samples from collaborators originated in the United States, Italy and Spain and spanned both the acute and convalescent phases of COVID-19. Where HLA class I and class II types were available, the types were taken from metadata supplied by the sample provider, not from assay-based typing. Subjects who had been exposed to COVID-19, were actively infected with it, or had recovered from it provided the deeply sampled blood TCRbeta repertoires that made up the dataset. Sample metadata almost always included a de-identified subject ID, COVID-19 status, age in years and sex. The material from the prospective study consisted of cDNA or gDNA derived from T cells, B-cell-depleted T cells, or PBMCs. A freely available public database, intended as a resource for researchers studying the immune response to SARS-CoV-2, is where the repertoires were released. Samples came from the ongoing ImmuneRACE study (first 160 participants) plus 1,254 subjects from 6 global collaborators. General study outcomes and caveats: Clinical and demographic metadata were provided uncurated, with the amount varying by source and participant.

V loses 0 bases at its end and J loses 4 bases; junction bases beyond the gene matches: 4. Its CDR3 holds 17 amino acids, cysteine through phenylalanine. The read is trimmed to its CDR3 DNA, 51 bases read in frame from base 1. Taken from the germline V gene, the CDR1 and CDR2 loops are SGHTS and YDEGEE. The immunoSEQ Assay, a bias-controlled multiplex PCR, was used to amplify TCRbeta CDR3 regions from genomic DNA. The paper's processing steps were these. The number of nucleated cells in each sample was estimated from the amplification of reference gene primers within the assay. To quantify the absolute abundance of each unique TCRbeta CDR3 rearrangement, sequence reads were collapsed and filtered. For each sample, productive Simpson clonality was calculated as the square root of Simpson's diversity index over productive rearrangements. The immuneACCESS repertoire file appears here via TCRdb, limited to in-frame rearrangements. These files lack a portion of the clones; in checked studies, under half of the deficit traces to unresolved V genes, and the cause of the others is not known. That table supplies the V and J calls and clone size; D and trimming were determined from the DNA. The table for this sample lists approximately 280,000 clones; 80% to 95% of them were counted only once. Clones ranked in the top ten supply around 6.8% of the sample.

One collaborating source in Seattle enrolled patients while the patients were actively infected and followed the patients over time throughout the course of disease. The collaborating institutions used their own protocols to collect whole blood in K2EDTA tubes. For TCRbeta analysis, collaborator samples were shipped as frozen whole blood, as isolated PBMCs, or as DNA extracted from either sample type. The sample comprised peripheral blood. The source is a woman in her twenties or thirties with COVID-19, enrolled during active disease. The chain is encoded by TRBV5-8 joined to TRBJ2-2; TRBD2 agrees with 12 junctional bases. The DNA sequence reads TGTGCCAGCAGCTTGGAGACTAGCGGGAGCGGCACCGGGGAGCTGTTTTTT. This sequence encodes CASSLETSGSGTGELFF.